This passage covers 25 T cell receptor beta chains from one sample sequenced in a study of regulatory T cells in long-lasting Graves disease. Stated time point: persistent/refractory GD, antithyroid drugs over 5 years with positive TRAb. After RNA was extracted from PBMCs, the TCR library was made from it. Assembly of TCR beta libraries relied on iRepertoire HTBI primers together with Arm-PCR of CDR3 regions. Using its own MiXCR run on the multiplex PCR reads, TCRdb lists one record per CDR3 protein. The repertoire holds around 510,000 distinct CDR3 sequences, with more than 20% as singletons. The specimen comprised peripheral blood mononuclear cells (PBMCs), sampled when the disease was refractory, from a patient treated with antithyroid drugs. The receptors were sampled from a female donor with Graves disease.

This clonotype was counted ten times or more. The V call is TRBV15, the J call TRBJ2-5; 7 bases are shared with TRBD1. Germline CDR1 and CDR2: LNHNV and YYDKDF (reference sequence). Unmatched junction bases numbered 9, after V lost 2 bases and J lost 3 bases. CDR3 length: 16 residues. Written as DNA, the CDR3 is TGTGCCACCAGCAGAAGACGGGACAGCGTAAAAGAGACCCAGTACTTC. This codes for CATSRRRDSVKETQYF.

This chain links TRBV20-1 with TRBJ2-2, with 10 bases lining up with TRBD1. CDR3 length: 13 residues. CDR1 is DFQATT, CDR2 SNEGSKA, per germline (reference sequence). The ends lost 6 bases at V and 9 bases at J; junction bases unmatched: 7. The CDR3 reads CSARDRGSRELFF. For the CDR3, the DNA is TGCAGTGCCCGGGACAGGGGATCTCGGGAGCTGTTTTTT.

The rearrangement joins TRBV5-1 to TRBJ2-5; 7 bases line up with TRBD2. The J segment lost 7 bases and the V segment lost 0 bases, leaving 6 bases of the junction unmatched. Germline CDR1 SGHRS, CDR2 YFSETQ. The CDR3 covers 14 residues. The CDR3 region has the DNA TGCGCCAGCAGCTTGGCTATGGCGGGAGTGACCCAGTACTTC. Translation gives CASSLAMAGVTQYF. Full variable domain (missing parts from reference TRBV5-1 and TRBJ2-5): KAGVTQTPRYLIKTRGQQVTLSCSPISGHRSVSWYQQTPGQGLQFLFEYFSETQRNKGNFPGRFSGRQFSNSRSEMNVSTLELGDSALYLCASSLAMAGVTQYFGPGTRLLVL.

This clonotype was seen at least ten times. The V gene is TRBV5-1, the J gene TRBJ1-1; D is ambiguous. V shed 4 bases and J shed 4 bases, with 14 bases lying between them. Per germline, CDR1 SGHRS and CDR2 YFSETQ. This CDR3 has 14 amino acids. The CDR3 DNA follows: TGCGCCAGCAGCAGGAGGTCCGGGGTCACTGAAGCTTTCTTT. Encoded protein: CASSRRSGVTEAFF.

This clonotype has a count of ten or more. The chain joins TRBV9 to TRBJ2-5; no firm D call. V was pared by 0 bases and J by 0 bases, with 3 bases between. Germline CDR1 is SGDLS and CDR2 is YYNGEE. This CDR3 is built from 13 residues. The CDR3: CASSVDHQETQYF. In DNA, the CDR3 is TGTGCCAGCAGCGTAGACCACCAAGAGACCCAGTACTTC. The full variable domain, its missing parts supplied by reference TRBV9 and TRBJ2-5, is DSGVTQTPKHLITATGQRVTLRCSPRSGDLSVYWYQQSLDQGLQFLIQYYNGEERAKGNILERFSAQQFPDLHSELNLSSLELGDSALYFCASSVDHQETQYFGPGTRLLVL.

This clonotype was seen repeatedly, ten times or more. V is TRBV5-1 and J is TRBJ1-1; weak D call: TRBD1 (6 bases). The germline CDR1 and CDR2 sequences are SGHRS and YFSETQ. V was shortened by 4 bases and J by 4 bases, with 23 bases between the two germline ends. The length of the CDR3 is 17 residues. CDR3 residues: CASSQAVQGRRSTEAFF. Here the CDR3 DNA reads TGCGCCAGCAGCCAGGCTGTGCAGGGGCGGAGGTCCACTGAAGCTTTCTTT.

This clonotype was seen only a few times. For the CDR3, the DNA is TGTGCCAGCAGTTATAACAGGGGGCAATCTGAAGCTTTCTTT. This gives the protein CASSYNRGQSEAFF. The rearrangement uses TRBV6-5 and TRBJ1-1; 9 bases map to TRBD1. The trim removed 3 bases at V and 6 bases at J, leaving 5 bases unmatched. This CDR3 has 14 amino acids. In germline, CDR1 is MNHEY, CDR2 SVGAGI.

This chain connects TRBV4-1 to TRBJ2-7; TRBD2 might be the D (5 bases). The V gene's germline CDR1 is MGHRA and CDR2 YSYEKL. This CDR3 comprises 14 residues. V lost 1 base to trimming and J lost 7 bases, with 14 bases between them. The CDR3 reads CASSQGIGSGEQYF. For the CDR3, the DNA is TGCGCCAGCAGCCAAGGGATAGGGTCGGGGGAGCAGTACTTC.

At least ten counts were recorded for this clonotype. The chain recombines TRBV11-2 with TRBJ2-7; D is unresolved. The CDR3 is made up of 13 amino acids. Trimming shortened V by 5 bases and J by 5 bases, and 13 bases separated the two germline ends. The germline V gene encodes CDR1 SGHAT and CDR2 FQNNGV. DNA for the CDR3: TGTGCCAGCAGCCCGATGCTAAATAACGAGCAGTACTTC. Its protein is CASSPMLNNEQYF.

This clonotype came up many times. This chain joins TRBV11-1 and TRBJ2-2; 9 nucleotides align to TRBD1. V lost 8 bases and J lost 5; bases outside the gene matches: 9. This CDR3 is built from 15 residues. The V gene's germline CDR1 is SGHAT and CDR2 FQDESV (reference sequence). In DNA form, the CDR3 reads TGTGCCAGCGGGATACAGGGGGCGCTGACCGGGGAGCTGTTTTTT. This gives the protein CASGIQGALTGELFF.

This clonotype was picked up a small number of times. One end of the junction is discordant with germline, which a read error may explain. This chain uses TRBV7-7 with TRBJ2-5; the D is unclear. This CDR3 comprises 13 residues. The germline V gene encodes CDR1 SSHAT and CDR2 FNYEAQ (reference sequence). The CDR3 nucleotides read TGTGCTAGCAGCCGGGTCCTAGGGGAGACCCAGTACTTC. It translates to CASSRVLGETQYF.

A single count supports this clonotype. V usage is TRBV2 and J usage is TRBJ1-1, with TRBD1 matching 9 bases. The length of the CDR3 is 16 residues. Trimming removed 6 bases from V and 4 bases from J; junction bases left unmatched: 12. CDR1 SNHLY and CDR2 FYNNEI come from the germline V gene. CDR3 in DNA: TGTGCCAGCAGCAGACGTTCCGGGACAGGGACCACTGAAGCTTTCTTT. As protein: CASSRRSGTGTTEAFF.

This clonotype turned up a few times. The gene calls are TRBV7-9 and TRBJ1-1; 7 nucleotides line up with TRBD1. CDR3 length: 15 residues. V shed 4 bases, J shed 1 base, and the junction held 6 bases outside the gene matches. Germline loops: CDR1 SEHNR, CDR2 FQNEAQ (reference sequence). This CDR3 is CASSSRQGGNTEAFF. The DNA for the CDR3 is TGTGCCAGCAGCTCAAGACAGGGTGGGAACACTGAAGCTTTCTTT.

Regarding this clonotype: This may be a read error, as it is one base from a much larger clone. The chain is built from TRBV15 and TRBJ1-6; the match to TRBD1 covers 8 bases. The trim removed 0 bases at V and 11 bases at J, leaving 9 bases unmatched. The CDR3 has 16 residues. In germline, CDR1 is LNHNV, CDR2 YYDKDF (reference sequence). The CDR3 sequence: CATSRETGVRGPPLHF. The CDR3 DNA reads TGTGCCACCAGCAGAGAGACAGGGGTACGGGGCCCACCCCTCCACTTT. Full variable domain (remainder filled in from reference TRBV15 and TRBJ1-6): DAMVIQNPRYQVTQFGKPVTLSCSQTLNHNVMYWYQQKSSQAPKLLFHYYDKDFNNEADTPDNFQSRRPNTSFCFLDIRSPGLGDTAMYLCATSRETGVRGPPLHFGNGTRLTVT.

V usage is TRBV19 and J usage is TRBJ2-5, with a tentative D call TRBD1 (5 bases). This CDR3 is 14 amino acids long. The germline CDR1 and CDR2 sequences are LNHDA and SQIVND (reference sequence). Trimming left V 3 bases short and J 3 bases short, with 11 bases between. CDR3 sequence: CASSIRTTKETQYF. DNA of the CDR3: TGTGCCAGTAGTATCCGGACAACTAAAGAGACCCAGTACTTC.

This clonotype appeared many times. The rearrangement uses TRBV12-3 or TRBV12-4 and TRBJ1-5; D may be TRBD1 (5 bases). The CDR3 totals 17 residues. V dropped 7 bases and J dropped 2 bases, with 21 bases sitting between them. CDR3 sequence reads: CASTRDRGGSGNQPQHF. CDR3 DNA: TGTGCCAGCACCAGGGACCGCGGCGGTTCGGGCAATCAGCCCCAGCATTTT.

This clonotype was counted ten times or more. The chain joins TRBV28 to TRBJ2-2, with D tentatively TRBD2 (5 bases). The CDR3 spans 13 residues. Germline loops: CDR1 MDHEN, CDR2 SYDVKM. Trimming stripped 6 bases from V and 0 bases from J, with 5 bases between. The CDR3 DNA follows: TGTGCCAGCAGGGACTCGAACACCGGGGAGCTGTTTTTT. It encodes CASRDSNTGELFF.

This clonotype was seen at least ten times. This rearrangement joins TRBV27 to TRBJ2-5; D unresolved. This CDR3 is 14 amino acids long. V lost 2 bases and J lost 2, with 9 bases in between. In germline, CDR1 is MNHEY, CDR2 SMNVEV (reference sequence). The CDR3 bases are TGTGCCAGCAGTTTAATGTTCCCTCAAGAGACCCAGTACTTC. Its protein product is CASSLMFPQETQYF.

This clonotype has only a few counts. In DNA, the CDR3 is TGTGCCAGTAGTATAAGCCCTAGCACAGATACGCAGTATTTT. Translating gives CASSISPSTDTQYF. The chain carries TRBV19 and TRBJ2-3; no definite D call. The CDR3 totals 14 residues. Germline values: CDR1 LNHDA, CDR2 SQIVND (reference sequence). With 2 bases removed from V and 0 bases from J, the gap between germline ends came to 6 bases.

This chain connects TRBV29-1 to TRBJ1-2, with D uncertain. This CDR3 is 12 amino acids long. In germline, CDR1 is SQVTM, CDR2 ANQGSEA. Trimming removed 5 bases from V and 1 base from J, with 8 bases in between. CDR3 in DNA: TGCAGCGTTCCGCACCGTAACTATGGCTACACCTTC. Residues: CSVPHRNYGYTF.

The genes are TRBV6-1 and TRBJ1-6, with 12 nucleotides matching TRBD1. CDR1 and CDR2 from the germline V gene are MNHNS and SASEGT. The CDR3 covers 19 residues. J lost 9 bases, V lost 7 bases, and 19 bases had no gene match. The chain's CDR3 is CASTRRRDRGLLTGSPLHF. As DNA, the CDR3 is TGTGCCAGCACCAGACGCCGGGACAGGGGGCTGCTAACGGGTTCACCCCTCCACTTT.

This clonotype was seen a handful of times. The CDR3 is CASSLPGGVEAFF. Here the CDR3 DNA reads TGCGCCAGCAGCCTCCCTGGGGGAGTTGAAGCTTTCTTT. V usage is TRBV5-1 and J usage is TRBJ1-1; a possible D gene is TRBD1 (5 bases). The V end was cut by 4 bases, the J end by 7 bases, with 14 bases between. The V gene's germline CDR1 is SGHRS and CDR2 YFSETQ. The CDR3 consists of 13 residues. Filled out from reference TRBV5-1 and TRBJ1-1, the complete variable domain reads KAGVTQTPRYLIKTRGQQVTLSCSPISGHRSVSWYQQTPGQGLQFLFEYFSETQRNKGNFPGRFSGRQFSNSRSEMNVSTLELGDSALYLCASSLPGGVEAFFGQGTRLTVV.

This clonotype was observed many times. V gene TRBV2 combines with J gene TRBJ2-2; 9 nucleotides match TRBD1. Germline V gene data show CDR1 as SNHLY and CDR2 as FYNNEI. The CDR3 consists of 15 residues. Germline trimming cut 7 bases from V and 5 bases from J; bases unmatched to any gene: 8. The CDR3 loop is CASNTGGVGTGELFF. CDR3 nucleotide sequence: TGTGCCAGCAATACAGGGGGCGTAGGTACCGGGGAGCTGTTTTTT.

As for this clonotype: This could be a read error, since a much larger clone is one nucleotide away. The final CDR3 position lacks the conserved phenylalanine or tryptophan, pointing to a likely read error. The DNA is left out, because the CDR3 cannot be placed on it with certainty; the CDR3 is given as TCRdb lists it. This chain uses TRBV7-9 with TRBJ2-7. Germline values: CDR1 SEHNR, CDR2 FQNEAQ (reference sequence). The CDR3 comprises 8 residues, both ends counted. The CDR3 spells CASSPNDL.

Comments on this clonotype: This clone may be a read error of a much larger clone one base away. The conserved phenylalanine or tryptophan normally closing the CDR3 is absent here, so this likely arose from a read error. The V gene is TRBV28, the J gene TRBJ1-4; D perhaps matches TRBD1 (5 bases). V lost 5 bases to trimming and J lost 4 bases, with 17 bases between them. The CDR3 loop spans 16 amino acids. Germline CDR1 is MDHEN and CDR2 is SYDVKM. CDR3 sequence reads: CASSEPPGRDNEKLFL. CDR3 DNA sequence: TGTGCCAGCAGTGAACCCCCGGGACGGGATAATGAAAAACTGTTTCTT.